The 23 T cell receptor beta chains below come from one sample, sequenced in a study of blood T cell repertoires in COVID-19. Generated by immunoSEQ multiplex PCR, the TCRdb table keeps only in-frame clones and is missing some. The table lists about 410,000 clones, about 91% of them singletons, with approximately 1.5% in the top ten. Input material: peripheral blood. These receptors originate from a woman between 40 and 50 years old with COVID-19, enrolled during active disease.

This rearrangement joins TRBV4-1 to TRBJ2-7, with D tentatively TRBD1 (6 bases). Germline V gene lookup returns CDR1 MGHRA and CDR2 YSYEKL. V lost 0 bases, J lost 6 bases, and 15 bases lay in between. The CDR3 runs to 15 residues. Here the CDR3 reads CASSQDRQALREQYF. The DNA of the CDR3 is TGCGCCAGCAGCCAAGATCGACAGGCCCTCCGCGAGCAGTACTTC.

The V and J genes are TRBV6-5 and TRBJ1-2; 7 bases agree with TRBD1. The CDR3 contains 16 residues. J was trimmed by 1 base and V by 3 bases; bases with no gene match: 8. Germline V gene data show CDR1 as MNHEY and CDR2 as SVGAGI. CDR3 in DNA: TGTGCCAGCAGTTATGATAGGGGGCTCCTTAACTATGGCTACACCTTC. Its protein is CASSYDRGLLNYGYTF.

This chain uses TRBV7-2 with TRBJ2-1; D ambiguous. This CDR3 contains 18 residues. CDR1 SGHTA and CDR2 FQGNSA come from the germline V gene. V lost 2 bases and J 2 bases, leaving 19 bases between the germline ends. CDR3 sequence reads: CASSLTISVGRPYNEQFF. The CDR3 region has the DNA TGTGCCAGCAGCTTAACGATCTCCGTGGGCCGCCCCTACAATGAGCAGTTCTTC.

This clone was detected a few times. CDR3 residues: CASRGGRYEQYF. The CDR3 region has the DNA TGTGCCAGCAGGGGGGGGCGGTACGAGCAGTACTTC. The rearrangement uses TRBV6-5 and TRBJ2-7, with D possibly being TRBD2 (7 bases). The CDR3 runs to 12 residues. Germline CDR1 is MNHEY and CDR2 is SVGAGI. Deletions cut 6 bases from V and 4 bases from J, with 10 bases between.

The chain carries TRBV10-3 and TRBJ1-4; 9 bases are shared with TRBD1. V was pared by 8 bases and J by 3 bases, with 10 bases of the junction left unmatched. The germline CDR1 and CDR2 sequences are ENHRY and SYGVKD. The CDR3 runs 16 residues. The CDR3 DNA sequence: TGTGCCATCCGGGACAGGGCTTCGGGTCCTAATGAAAAACTGTTTTTT. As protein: CAIRDRASGPNEKLFF.

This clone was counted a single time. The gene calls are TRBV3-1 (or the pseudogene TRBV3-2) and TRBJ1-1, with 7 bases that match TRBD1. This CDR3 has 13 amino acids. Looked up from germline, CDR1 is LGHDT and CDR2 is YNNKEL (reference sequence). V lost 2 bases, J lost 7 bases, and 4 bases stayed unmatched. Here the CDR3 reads CASSQRGQDEAFF. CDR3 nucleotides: TGTGCCAGCAGCCAAAGGGGGCAGGATGAAGCTTTCTTT.

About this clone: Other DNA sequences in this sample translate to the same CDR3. The CDR3: CASSFLGGSYEQYF. The CDR3 region has the DNA TGTGCCAGCAGTTTTTTAGGGGGCTCCTACGAGCAGTACTTC. The chain combines TRBV28 with TRBJ2-7, with D perhaps matching TRBD1 (6 bases). The germline V gene encodes CDR1 MDHEN and CDR2 SYDVKM. V shed 3 bases and J shed 0 bases, with 9 bases lying between them. The CDR3 runs 14 residues.

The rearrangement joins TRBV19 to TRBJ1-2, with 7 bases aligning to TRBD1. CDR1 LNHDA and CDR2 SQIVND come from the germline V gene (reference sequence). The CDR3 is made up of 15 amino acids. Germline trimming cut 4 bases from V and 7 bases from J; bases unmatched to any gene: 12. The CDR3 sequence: CASSTMDRRGGGYTF. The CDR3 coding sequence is TGTGCCAGTAGTACGATGGACAGGAGGGGAGGTGGCTACACCTTC.

The CDR3 protein is CASSFGTGDAQPQHF. CDR3 coding DNA: TGTGCCAGCAGCTTCGGGACAGGGGATGCTCAGCCCCAGCATTTT. The J gene is TRBJ1-5, the V gene TRBV7-2, with 10 bases that match TRBD1. The junction had 5 bases not matched to a gene; V was cut back by 3 bases and J by 6 bases. The germline gives CDR1 SGHTA, CDR2 FQGNSA. The CDR3 length is 15 residues.

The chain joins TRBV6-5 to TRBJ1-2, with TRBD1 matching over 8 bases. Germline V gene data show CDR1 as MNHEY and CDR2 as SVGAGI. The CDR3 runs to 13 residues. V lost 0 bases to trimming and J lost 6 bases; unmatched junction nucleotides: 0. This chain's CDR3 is CASSYSTGDGYTF. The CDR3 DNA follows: TGTGCCAGCAGTTACTCGACAGGGGATGGCTACACCTTC.

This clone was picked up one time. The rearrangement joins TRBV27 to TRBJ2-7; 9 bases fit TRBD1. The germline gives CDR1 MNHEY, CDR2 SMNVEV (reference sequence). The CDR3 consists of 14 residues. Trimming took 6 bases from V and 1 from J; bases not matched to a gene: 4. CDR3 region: CASRGGQGSYEQYF. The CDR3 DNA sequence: TGTGCCAGCAGGGGTGGACAGGGGTCCTACGAGCAGTACTTC.

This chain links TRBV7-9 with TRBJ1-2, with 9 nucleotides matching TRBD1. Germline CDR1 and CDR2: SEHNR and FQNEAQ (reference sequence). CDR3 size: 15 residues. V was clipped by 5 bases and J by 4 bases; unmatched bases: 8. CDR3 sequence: CASSQPGQGGYGYTF. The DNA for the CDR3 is TGTGCCAGCAGCCAGCCGGGACAGGGTGGCTATGGCTACACCTTC.

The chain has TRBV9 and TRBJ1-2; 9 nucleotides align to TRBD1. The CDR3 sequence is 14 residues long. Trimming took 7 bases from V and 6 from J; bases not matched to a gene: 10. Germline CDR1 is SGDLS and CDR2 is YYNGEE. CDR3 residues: CASEPATGGNGYTF. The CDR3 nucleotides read TGTGCCAGCGAACCCGCAACAGGGGGCAATGGCTACACCTTC.

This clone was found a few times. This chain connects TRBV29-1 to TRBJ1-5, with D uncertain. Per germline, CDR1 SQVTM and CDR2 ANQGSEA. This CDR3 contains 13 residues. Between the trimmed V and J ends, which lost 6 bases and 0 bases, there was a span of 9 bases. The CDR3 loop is CSVGEGSNQPQHF. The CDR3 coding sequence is TGCAGCGTCGGTGAGGGTAGCAATCAGCCCCAGCATTTT.

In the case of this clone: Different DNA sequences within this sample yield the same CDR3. The CDR3 coding sequence is TGTGCCAGCAGCTTATCAGGGAACACTGAAGCTTTCTTT. Protein product: CASSLSGNTEAFF. This chain connects TRBV7-2 to TRBJ1-1; no reliable D call. Trimming stripped 2 bases from V and 1 base from J, with 5 bases between. The CDR3 is 13 amino acids. The germline V gene encodes CDR1 SGHTA and CDR2 FQGNSA.

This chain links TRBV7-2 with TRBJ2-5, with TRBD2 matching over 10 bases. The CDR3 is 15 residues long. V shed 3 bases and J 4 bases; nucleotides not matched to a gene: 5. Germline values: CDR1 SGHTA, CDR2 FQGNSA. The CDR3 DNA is TGTGCCAGCAGCTTTCAAGCGGGAGGGGGAGAGACCCAGTACTTC. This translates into CASSFQAGGGETQYF.

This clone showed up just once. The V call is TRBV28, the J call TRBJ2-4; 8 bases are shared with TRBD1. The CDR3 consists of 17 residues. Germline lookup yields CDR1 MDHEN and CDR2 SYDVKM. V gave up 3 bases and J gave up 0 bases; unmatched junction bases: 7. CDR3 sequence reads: CASSLGRQGIAKNIQYF. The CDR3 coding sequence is TGTGCCAGCAGTTTGGGAAGACAGGGGATAGCCAAAAACATTCAGTACTTC.

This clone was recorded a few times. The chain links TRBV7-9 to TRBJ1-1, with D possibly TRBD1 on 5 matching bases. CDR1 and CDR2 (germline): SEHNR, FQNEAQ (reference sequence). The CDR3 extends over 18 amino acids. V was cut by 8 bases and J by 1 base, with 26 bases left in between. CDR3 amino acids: CASLAREEGRGWNTEAFF. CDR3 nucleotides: TGTGCCAGCCTAGCGAGGGAGGAAGGGAGGGGTTGGAACACTGAAGCTTTCTTT. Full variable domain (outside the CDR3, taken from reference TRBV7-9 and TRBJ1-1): DTGVSQNPRHKITKRGQNVTFRCDPISEHNRLYWYRQTLGQGPEFLTYFQNEAQLEKSRLLSDRFSAERPKGSFSTLEIQRTEQGDSAMYLCASLAREEGRGWNTEAFFGQGTRLTVV.

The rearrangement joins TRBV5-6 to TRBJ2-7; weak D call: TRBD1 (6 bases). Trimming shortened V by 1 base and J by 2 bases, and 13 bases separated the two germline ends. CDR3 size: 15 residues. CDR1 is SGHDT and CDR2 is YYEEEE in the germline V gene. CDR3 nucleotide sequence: TGTGCCAGCAGCTTGAGCCCAGGGGAGACCTACGAGCAGTACTTC. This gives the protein CASSLSPGETYEQYF.

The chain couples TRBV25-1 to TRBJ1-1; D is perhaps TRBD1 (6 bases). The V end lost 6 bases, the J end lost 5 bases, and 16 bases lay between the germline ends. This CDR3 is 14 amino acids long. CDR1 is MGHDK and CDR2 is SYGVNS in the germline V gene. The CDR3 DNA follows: TGTGCCAGCAGAACACAGGGTTCAACGACTGAAGCTTTCTTT. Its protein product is CASRTQGSTTEAFF.

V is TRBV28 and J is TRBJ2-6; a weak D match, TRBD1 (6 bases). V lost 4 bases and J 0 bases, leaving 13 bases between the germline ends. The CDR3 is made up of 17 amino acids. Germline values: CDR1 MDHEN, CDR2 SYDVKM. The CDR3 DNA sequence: TGTGCCAGCAGTTCCCCCGGGACACCCTCTGGGGCCAACGTCCTGACTTTC. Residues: CASSSPGTPSGANVLTF.

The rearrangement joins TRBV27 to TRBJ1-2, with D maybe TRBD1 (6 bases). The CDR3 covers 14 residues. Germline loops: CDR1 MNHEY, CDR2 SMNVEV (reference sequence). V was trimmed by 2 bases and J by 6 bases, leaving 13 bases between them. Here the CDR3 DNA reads TGTGCCAGCAGTTTAACGGGGGGCGTCAATGGCTACACCTTC. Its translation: CASSLTGGVNGYTF.

The CDR3 coding sequence is TGTGCCAGCAGCGACCGGGACAGGGGAATCGTGAACACTGAAGCTTTCTTT. It translates to CASSDRDRGIVNTEAFF. The rearrangement joins TRBV5-4 to TRBJ1-1; 10 bases agree with TRBD1. Germline CDR1 SGHNT, CDR2 YYREEE (reference sequence). With V trimmed by 4 bases and J by 0 bases, 9 bases remained unmatched. The CDR3 sequence is 17 residues long. Together with reference TRBV5-4 and TRBJ1-1, the CDR3 gives the full variable domain: ETGVTQSPTHLIKTRGQQVTLRCSSQSGHNTVSWYQQALGQGPQFIFQYYREEENGRGNFPPRFSGLQFPNYSSELNVNALELDDSALYLCASSDRDRGIVNTEAFFGQGTRLTVV.